These 2 T cell receptor beta chains share one sample of origin, sequenced in a study of T cell responses to AZD1222 COVID-19 vaccine (dated by TCRdb to about 2021). The library was produced with the immunoSEQ multiplex PCR assay. TCRdb provides this immuneACCESS table in a form limited to in-frame rearrangements. Some clones are lacking; in checked studies, under half of them reflect an unresolved V gene, and why the rest are absent is not known. The sample table contains 150,000 to 200,000 clones; only one count was recorded for approximately 90% of them. The ten largest clones represent about 3% of the sample. The meaning of the sample's time point label: baseline before first vaccination. The source was peripheral blood, collected on day 0 of AZD1222 vaccination. The receptors were gathered from an adult in good health.

The rearrangement joins TRBV27 to TRBJ1-1, with D uncertain. The CDR3 is 13 residues long. The V end lost 6 bases, the J end lost 4 bases, and 12 bases lay between the germline ends. Germline V gene lookup returns CDR1 MNHEY and CDR2 SMNVEV (reference sequence). The CDR3 DNA follows: TGTGCCAGCAGCCTTGGGTCGGGCACTGAAGCTTTCTTT. Protein product: CASSLGSGTEAFF.

This clone has a single count. J is TRBJ2-7 and V is TRBV6-1; TRBD1 aligns across 9 bases. The germline V gene has CDR1 MNHNS and CDR2 SASEGT. J gave up 0 bases and V 4 bases, and 10 bases lay outside the gene matches. CDR3 length: 17 residues. CDR3 in amino acids: CASSGAGQGINSYEQYF. The CDR3 DNA is TGTGCCAGCAGTGGTGCGGGACAGGGCATAAACTCCTACGAGCAGTACTTC.